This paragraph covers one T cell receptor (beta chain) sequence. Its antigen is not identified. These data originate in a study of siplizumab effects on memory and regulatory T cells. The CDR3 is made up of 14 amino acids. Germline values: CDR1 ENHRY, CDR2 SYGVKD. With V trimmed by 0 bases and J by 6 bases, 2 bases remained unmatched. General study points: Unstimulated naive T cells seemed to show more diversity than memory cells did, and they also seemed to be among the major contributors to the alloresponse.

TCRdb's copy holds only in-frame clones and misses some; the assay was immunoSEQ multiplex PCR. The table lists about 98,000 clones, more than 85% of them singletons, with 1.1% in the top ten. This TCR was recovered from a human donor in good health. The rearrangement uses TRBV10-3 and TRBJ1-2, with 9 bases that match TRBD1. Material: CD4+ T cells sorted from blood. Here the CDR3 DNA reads TGTGCCATCAGTGAGTCGACAGGGGGGAATGGCTACACCTTC. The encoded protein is CAISESTGGNGYTF.